One sample yielded the 25 T cell receptor beta chains listed below, sequenced in a study of blood T cell repertoires in COVID-19 (dated by TCRdb to 2018 to 2021). Libraries were constructed by the immunoSEQ multiplex PCR assay. The source is immuneACCESS, and TCRdb retained only in-frame sequences with V and J called. Part of the clones is not carried over; for the studies checked, unresolved V genes explain less than half of this, and the remainder is unexplained. This sample has under 130,000 clones in its table, and roughly 81% of those were observed once. About 2% of the sample is taken by the ten largest. The sequenced material came from peripheral blood. The receptor set was obtained from a human donor in a cohort sampled during active COVID-19.

This chain connects TRBV27 to TRBJ1-2; TRBD1 agrees at 8 bases. Trimming took 4 bases from V and 5 from J; bases not matched to a gene: 9. This CDR3 is built from 15 residues. Per the germline V gene, CDR1 is MNHEY and CDR2 is SMNVEV (reference sequence). CDR3: CASSSIQGAQYGYTF. CDR3 nucleotides: TGTGCCAGCAGTTCCATCCAGGGGGCGCAGTATGGCTACACCTTC.

This chain uses TRBV5-4 with TRBJ2-3, with unresolved D. This CDR3 has 15 residues. V was cut by 4 bases and J by 3 bases, with 15 bases left in between. The germline V gene has CDR1 SGHNT and CDR2 YYREEE (reference sequence). The CDR3 DNA follows: TGTGCCAGCAGCCCCCTGGGCTCCCAAACAGATACGCAGTATTTT. It is translated as CASSPLGSQTDTQYF.

In its sample, this clone was seen once. The chain joins TRBV6-1 to TRBJ1-2; the D is unclear. V was shortened by 0 bases and J by 3 bases, with 11 bases between the two germline ends. The germline gives CDR1 MNHNS, CDR2 SASEGT. This CDR3 comprises 15 residues. CDR3 nucleotides: TGTGCCAGCAGTGAAGCGCGGGGATCAGACTATGGCTACACCTTC. Encoded protein: CASSEARGSDYGYTF.

The V and J genes are TRBV24-1 and TRBJ2-1; 10 bases are a match to TRBD2. The J segment lost 1 base and the V segment lost 5 bases, leaving 4 bases of the junction unmatched. The CDR3 has 16 residues. Germline values: CDR1 KGHDR, CDR2 SFDVKD. This chain's CDR3 is CATSAPGLASYNEQFF. The CDR3 DNA sequence: TGTGCCACCAGTGCCCCGGGACTAGCGTCCTACAATGAGCAGTTCTTC.

The chain joins TRBV5-1 to TRBJ2-7, with D possibly TRBD1 on 5 matching bases. The CDR3 extends over 14 amino acids. V was trimmed by 0 bases and J by 2 bases, leaving 9 bases between them. In germline, CDR1 is SGHRS, CDR2 YFSETQ. CDR3 region: CASSLDRPTYEQYF. The CDR3 nucleotides read TGCGCCAGCAGCTTGGACAGGCCAACCTACGAGCAGTACTTC.

The gene calls are TRBV18 and TRBJ1-1, with D possibly TRBD1 on 5 matching bases. The CDR3 is 15 amino acids. CDR1 is KGHSH and CDR2 is LQKENI in the germline V gene. Between the trimmed V and J ends, which lost 2 bases and 5 bases, there was a span of 15 bases. The CDR3 loop is CASSPAGGERTEAFF. The CDR3 DNA reads TGTGCCAGCTCACCAGCGGGGGGGGAGAGGACTGAAGCTTTCTTT.

The chain is built from TRBV9 and TRBJ1-2; the match to TRBD1 covers 9 bases. CDR1 is SGDLS and CDR2 is YYNGEE in the germline V gene. V shed 4 bases and J 4 bases; nucleotides not matched to a gene: 11. The CDR3 runs to 16 residues. CDR3: CASSTHPTGGGYGYTF. The CDR3 DNA reads as TGTGCCAGCAGCACCCACCCGACAGGGGGTGGCTATGGCTACACCTTC.

This clone has only a few counts. This chain links TRBV6-5 with TRBJ2-3; 8 bases map to TRBD1. V trimming: 6 bases; J trimming: 4 bases; junction bases outside the gene matches: 6. This CDR3 region has 14 residues. Germline lookup yields CDR1 MNHEY and CDR2 SVGAGI. The chain's CDR3 is CASSGQGGPDTQYF. The CDR3 region has the DNA TGTGCCAGCAGCGGACAGGGAGGCCCAGATACGCAGTATTTT.

J is TRBJ1-5 and V is TRBV28, with unresolved D. The V gene's germline CDR1 is MDHEN and CDR2 SYDVKM. This CDR3 region has 14 residues. V lost 6 bases to trimming and J lost 6 bases, with 15 bases between them. CDR3 sequence: CASRRHDAGQPQHF. The CDR3 DNA sequence: TGTGCCAGCAGGCGCCATGATGCAGGTCAGCCCCAGCATTTT. The variable domain in full, with the rest retrieved from reference TRBV28 and TRBJ1-5, is DVKVTQSSRYLVKRTGEKVFLECVQDMDHENMFWYRQDPGLGLRLIYFSYDVKMKEKGDIPEGYSVSREKKERFSLILESASTNQTSMYLCASRRHDAGQPQHFGDGTRLSIL.

This clone appeared a few times. The rearrangement joins TRBV5-4 to TRBJ1-2; D uncertain. V gave up 7 bases and J gave up 4 bases, with 14 bases separating them. Germline V gene data show CDR1 as SGHNT and CDR2 as YYREEE (reference sequence). This CDR3 spans 13 amino acids. DNA of the CDR3: TGTGCCAGCCAGACACAAGGACTCTATGGCTACACCTTC. This encodes CASQTQGLYGYTF.

This chain links TRBV5-6 with TRBJ2-3, with 9 bases that match TRBD1. The V gene end was trimmed by 1 base and the J gene end by 0 bases; junction bases not matched to a gene: 3. The CDR3 totals 16 residues. CDR1 is SGHDT and CDR2 is YYEEEE in the germline V gene. The CDR3 reads CASSLWGQGSTDTQYF. The CDR3 nucleotides read TGTGCCAGCAGCTTGTGGGGACAGGGTAGCACAGATACGCAGTATTTT.

This clone showed up just once. V gene TRBV19 combines with J gene TRBJ2-2; 8 bases align to TRBD2. Looked up from germline, CDR1 is LNHDA and CDR2 is SQIVND (reference sequence). The CDR3 length is 16 residues. The J segment lost 5 bases and the V segment lost 6 bases, leaving 11 bases of the junction unmatched. CDR3 sequence (DNA): TGTGCCAGTAGGCTGGGACTAGATGTTGTAACCGGGGAGCTGTTTTTT. This encodes CASRLGLDVVTGELFF.

This chain connects TRBV19 to TRBJ1-1, with D possibly being TRBD1 (5 bases). The CDR3 totals 14 residues. The V end was cut by 3 bases, the J end by 2 bases, with 10 bases between. The germline V gene has CDR1 LNHDA and CDR2 SQIVND (reference sequence). CDR3 sequence (DNA): TGTGCCAGTAGTATGATAAGGGGTAACACTGAAGCTTTCTTT. Translation: CASSMIRGNTEAFF.

V usage is TRBV7-9 and J usage is TRBJ2-7; D might be TRBD2 (6 bases). V dropped 3 bases and J dropped 1 base, with 13 bases sitting between them. The CDR3 loop spans 15 amino acids. Germline V CDR1 and CDR2: SEHNR, FQNEAQ (reference sequence). The CDR3 DNA reads as TGTGCCAGCAGCTTGGTGCGGGGCGGATCCTACGAGCAGTACTTC. This sequence encodes CASSLVRGGSYEQYF.

V usage is TRBV24-1 and J usage is TRBJ2-1, with TRBD1 identical over 7 bases. Losses at the gene ends were 5 bases for V and 10 bases for J; bases not matched to a gene: 13. The germline gives CDR1 KGHDR, CDR2 SFDVKD. The CDR3 runs to 15 residues. CDR3 nucleotides: TGTGCCACCAGTGCGGCGGCAGGGGGTAAACTGGAGCAGTTCTTC. This gives the protein CATSAAAGGKLEQFF.

The rearrangement joins TRBV28 to TRBJ2-7; maybe TRBD1 (6 bases). Trimming took off 4 bases at V and 5 bases at J, with 12 bases between the two ends. This CDR3 is built from 13 residues. Germline lookup yields CDR1 MDHEN and CDR2 SYDVKM. CDR3 loop: CASSSGQQHEQYF. CDR3 DNA: TGTGCCAGCAGTTCCGGACAGCAGCACGAGCAGTACTTC.

The chain employs TRBV19 and TRBJ1-1, with 7 bases fitting TRBD1. V trimming: 8 bases; J trimming: 5 bases; junction bases outside the gene matches: 14. The germline V gene has CDR1 LNHDA and CDR2 SQIVND (reference sequence). The CDR3 spans 15 residues. The CDR3 DNA reads TGTGCCAGTCGCCCAGGACAGGCAGCTAGGACTGAAGCTTTCTTT. Protein: CASRPGQAARTEAFF.

The V and J genes are TRBV18 and TRBJ1-1, with a tentative D call TRBD1 (6 bases). V was cut by 3 bases and J by 6 bases, with 14 bases left in between. CDR1 and CDR2 (germline): KGHSH, LQKENI. The CDR3 length is 14 residues. The CDR3 sequence: CASSPIKQGPEAFF. The CDR3, as DNA: TGTGCCAGCTCACCGATAAAACAGGGACCTGAAGCTTTCTTT.

This clone has just one count. The genes are TRBV19 and TRBJ1-2; weak D call: TRBD1 (5 bases). CDR3 length: 12 residues. CDR1 and CDR2 (germline): LNHDA, SQIVND (reference sequence). V was clipped by 3 bases and J by 8 bases, with 10 bases between them. CDR3 coding DNA: TGTGCCAGTAGTATTGGGGACTGGGGCTACACCTTC. It codes for CASSIGDWGYTF.

The chain uses TRBV6-1 and TRBJ2-7; TRBD2 matches 7 bases. The CDR3 contains 15 residues. J was trimmed by 2 bases and V by 3 bases; bases with no gene match: 7. CDR1 MNHNS and CDR2 SASEGT come from the germline V gene. CDR3 nucleotide sequence: TGTGCCAGCAGTGAGAGGGAGGGCCGAACCTACGAGCAGTACTTC. This codes for CASSEREGRTYEQYF.

The genes are TRBV12-3 or TRBV12-4 and TRBJ2-7; D is perhaps TRBD1 (5 bases). The CDR3 runs to 13 residues. The V end lost 4 bases, the J end lost 5 bases, and 12 bases lay between the germline ends. CDR3 DNA sequence: TGTGCCAGCAGTTCCGGCAGGGTGCACGAGCAGTACTTC. It encodes CASSSGRVHEQYF.

This clone was counted once. The V and J genes are TRBV30 and TRBJ2-7; 12 bases line up with TRBD2. The CDR3 totals 13 residues. J gave up 6 bases and V 5 bases, and 5 bases lay outside the gene matches. Germline lookup yields CDR1 GTSNPN and CDR2 SVGIG (reference sequence). CDR3 nucleotide sequence: TGTGCCTGGCGGCTAGCGGGGGGGGCCGAGCAGTACTTC. It translates to CAWRLAGGAEQYF.

The CDR3 here is CASSLDSLQETQYF. DNA for the CDR3: TGTGCCAGCAGCTTGGATAGCTTGCAAGAGACCCAGTACTTC. This rearrangement joins TRBV5-4 to TRBJ2-5; D ambiguous. CDR1 SGHNT and CDR2 YYREEE come from the germline V gene (reference sequence). The CDR3 extends over 14 amino acids. V lost 0 bases to trimming and J lost 2 bases, with 8 bases between them.

DNA for the CDR3: TGCACCAGCAGCCAAGTTTCGACACAGCATAGCACAGATACGCAGTATTTT. Translating gives CTSSQVSTQHSTDTQYF. This sequence joins TRBV1 and TRBJ2-3; the D call in the table, TRBD1, was not verified against the DNA. TRBV1 is assigned pseudogene status. This CDR3 contains 17 residues.

This chain links TRBV2 with TRBJ2-3, with no clear D. V gave up 1 base and J gave up 4 bases, with 6 bases separating them. The CDR3 runs to 13 residues. Germline CDR1 reads SNHLY; CDR2 reads FYNNEI. The CDR3 coding sequence is TGTGCCAGCAGTGAAGTTGGGCCAGATACGCAGTATTTT. Residues: CASSEVGPDTQYF.